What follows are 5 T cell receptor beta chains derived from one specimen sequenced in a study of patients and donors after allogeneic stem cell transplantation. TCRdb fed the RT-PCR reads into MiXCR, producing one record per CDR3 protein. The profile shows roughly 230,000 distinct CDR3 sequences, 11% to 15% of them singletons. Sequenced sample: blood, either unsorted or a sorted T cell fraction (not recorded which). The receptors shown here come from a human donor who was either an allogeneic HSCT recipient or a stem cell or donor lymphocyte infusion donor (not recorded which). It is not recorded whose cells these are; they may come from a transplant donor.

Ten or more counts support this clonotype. The CDR3 DNA follows: TGCAGTGCTTATACCGGGACAAAAGAGACCCAGTACTTC. It yields the protein CSAYTGTKETQYF. The chain joins TRBV20-1 to TRBJ2-5; tentative D call: TRBD1 (6 bases). This CDR3 has 13 amino acids. Trimming removed 5 bases at V and 3 bases at J, with 13 bases between. From germline, CDR1 is DFQATT and CDR2 SNEGSKA (reference sequence).

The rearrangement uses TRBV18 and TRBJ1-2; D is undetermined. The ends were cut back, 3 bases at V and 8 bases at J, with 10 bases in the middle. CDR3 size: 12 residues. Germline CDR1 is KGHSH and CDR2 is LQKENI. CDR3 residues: CASSPLEGGYTF. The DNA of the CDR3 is TGTGCCAGCTCACCGCTAGAAGGAGGCTACACCTTC. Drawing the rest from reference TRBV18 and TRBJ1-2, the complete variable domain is NAGVMQNPRHLVRRRGQEARLRCSPMKGHSHVYWYRQLPEEGLKFMVYLQKENIIDESGMPKERFSAEFPKEGPSILRIQQVVRGDSAAYFCASSPLEGGYTFGSGTRLTVV.

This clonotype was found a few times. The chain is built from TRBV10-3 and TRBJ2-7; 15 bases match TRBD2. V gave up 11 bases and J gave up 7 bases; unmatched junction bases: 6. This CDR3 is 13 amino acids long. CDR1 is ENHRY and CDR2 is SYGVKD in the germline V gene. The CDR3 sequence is CAVGLAGGLEQYF. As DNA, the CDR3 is TGTGCCGTCGGACTAGCGGGAGGGTTGGAGCAGTACTTC.

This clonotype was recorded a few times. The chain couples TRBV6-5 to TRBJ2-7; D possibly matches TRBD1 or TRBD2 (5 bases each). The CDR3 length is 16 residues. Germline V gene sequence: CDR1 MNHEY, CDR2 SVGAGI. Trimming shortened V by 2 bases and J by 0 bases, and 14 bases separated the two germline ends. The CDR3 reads CASSYGGRGPSYEQYF. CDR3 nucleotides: TGTGCCAGCAGTTACGGGGGAAGGGGACCCTCCTACGAGCAGTACTTC.

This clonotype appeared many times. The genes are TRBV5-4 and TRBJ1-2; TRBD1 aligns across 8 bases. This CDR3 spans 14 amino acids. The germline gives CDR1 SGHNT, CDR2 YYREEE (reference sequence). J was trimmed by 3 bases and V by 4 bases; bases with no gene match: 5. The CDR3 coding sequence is TGTGCCAGCAGCCCCAGGGGGCGCGACTATGGCTACACCTTC. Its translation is CASSPRGRDYGYTF.